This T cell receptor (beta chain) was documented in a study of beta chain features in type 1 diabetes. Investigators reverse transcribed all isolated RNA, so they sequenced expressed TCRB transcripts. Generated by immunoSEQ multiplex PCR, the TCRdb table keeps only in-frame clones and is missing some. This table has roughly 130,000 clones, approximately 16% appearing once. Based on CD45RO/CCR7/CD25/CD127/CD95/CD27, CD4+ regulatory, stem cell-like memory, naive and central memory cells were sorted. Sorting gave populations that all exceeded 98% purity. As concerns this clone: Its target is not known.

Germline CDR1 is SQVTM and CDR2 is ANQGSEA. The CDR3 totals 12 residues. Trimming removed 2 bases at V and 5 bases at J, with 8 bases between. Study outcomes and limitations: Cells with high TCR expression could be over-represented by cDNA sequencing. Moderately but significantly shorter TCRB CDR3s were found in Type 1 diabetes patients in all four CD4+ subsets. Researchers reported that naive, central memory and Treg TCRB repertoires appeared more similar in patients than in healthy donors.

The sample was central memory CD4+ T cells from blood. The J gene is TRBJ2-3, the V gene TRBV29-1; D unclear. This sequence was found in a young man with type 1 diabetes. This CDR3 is CSVEFSGDTQYF. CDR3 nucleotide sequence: TGCAGCGTTGAATTCTCTGGAGATACGCAGTATTTT.